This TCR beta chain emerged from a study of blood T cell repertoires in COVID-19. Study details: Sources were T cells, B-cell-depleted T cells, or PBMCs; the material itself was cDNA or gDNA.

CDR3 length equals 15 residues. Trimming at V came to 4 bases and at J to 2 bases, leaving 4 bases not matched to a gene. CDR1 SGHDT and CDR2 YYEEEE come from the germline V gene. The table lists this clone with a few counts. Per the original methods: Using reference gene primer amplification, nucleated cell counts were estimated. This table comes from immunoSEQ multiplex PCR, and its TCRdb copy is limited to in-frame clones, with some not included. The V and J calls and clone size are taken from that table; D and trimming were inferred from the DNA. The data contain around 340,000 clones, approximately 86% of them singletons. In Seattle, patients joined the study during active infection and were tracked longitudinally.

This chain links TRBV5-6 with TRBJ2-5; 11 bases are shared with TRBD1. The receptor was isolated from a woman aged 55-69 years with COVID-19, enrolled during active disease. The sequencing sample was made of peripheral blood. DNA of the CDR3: TGTGCCAGCAGCCCGGACAGGGGGCTTCAAGAGACCCAGTACTTC. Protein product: CASSPDRGLQETQYF.